This entry features one T cell receptor beta chain sequence. Its antigen is not identified. This sample is drawn from a study of long-term antiretroviral therapy in people with HIV. Findings and limits, study-wide: After ART, diversity increased yet remained lower than transplant donor controls.

This CDR3 has 15 residues. Trimming took off 4 bases at V and 0 bases at J, with 13 bases between the two ends. CDR1 is KGHSH, CDR2 LQKENI, per germline. Survey-level resolution applied to immunoSEQ assay v3.0. Using immunoSEQ multiplex PCR, the repertoire was profiled, and TCRdb retains in-frame clones only, with some absent. This table has about 34,000 clones, 75% to 85% appearing once. Treatment locations for all participants with HIV were in the United States. The chain couples TRBV18 to TRBJ2-7; possibly TRBD1 for D (6 bases). This sequence originates from a man younger than 30 with HIV. Sequenced here: unsorted PBMCs, sampled 1.9 years after starting antiretroviral therapy. The CDR3 DNA sequence: TGTGCCAGCTCACGGGAACAGGGAAACTCCTACGAGCAGTACGTC. The encoded protein is CASSREQGNSYEQYV.